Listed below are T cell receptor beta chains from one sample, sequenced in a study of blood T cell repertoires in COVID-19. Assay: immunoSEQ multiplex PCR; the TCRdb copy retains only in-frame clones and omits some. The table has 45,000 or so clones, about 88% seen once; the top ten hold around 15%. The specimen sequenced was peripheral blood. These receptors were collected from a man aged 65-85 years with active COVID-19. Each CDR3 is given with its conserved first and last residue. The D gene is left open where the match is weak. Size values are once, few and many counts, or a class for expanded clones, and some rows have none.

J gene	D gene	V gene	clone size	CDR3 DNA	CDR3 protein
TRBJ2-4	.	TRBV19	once	TGTGCCAGTAGCCGGCGGGGTGTCCGTGAAAACATTCAGTACTTC	CASSRRGVRENIQYF
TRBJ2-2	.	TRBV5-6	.	TGTGCCAGCGCGAACAGGGCCACCGGGGAGCTGTTTTTT	CASANRATGELFF
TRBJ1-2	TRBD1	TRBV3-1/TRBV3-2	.	TGTGCCAGCAGTGGCCGACAGGGGATAATTAATGGCTACACCTTC	CASSGRQGIINGYTF
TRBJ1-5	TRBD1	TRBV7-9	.	TGTGCCAGCAGCTCAACAGGGGGTTGGTCTCAGCCCCAGCATTTT	CASSSTGGWSQPQHF
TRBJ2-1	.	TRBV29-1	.	TGCAGCCACCCTCCCCCCTTATCAGGGGGGAATGAGCAGTTCTTC	CSHPPPLSGGNEQFF
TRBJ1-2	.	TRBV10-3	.	TGTGCCATCAGTGGTGACTCTGACTATGGCTACACCTTC	CAISGDSDYGYTF
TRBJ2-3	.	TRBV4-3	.	TGCGCCAGCAGCCGCGCTTGGGAGGTAACAGATACGCAGTATTTT	CASSRAWEVTDTQYF
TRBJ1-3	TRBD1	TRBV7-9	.	TGTGCCAGCAGCTTAGGAGCACCGGGACAGGGGGCAGGTGGAAACACCATATATTTT	CASSLGAPGQGAGGNTIYF
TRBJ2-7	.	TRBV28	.	TGTGCCAGTAAGGGGTTTGACGAGCAGTACTTC	CASKGFDEQYF
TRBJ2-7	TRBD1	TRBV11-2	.	TGTGCCAGCCGGGGACAGGGGGTAGGCGAGCAGTACTTC	CASRGQGVGEQYF
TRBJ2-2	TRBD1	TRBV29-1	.	TGCAGCGCAACGCCTGCGGGACAGGGGACGACCACCGGGGAGCTGTTTTTT	CSATPAGQGTTTGELFF
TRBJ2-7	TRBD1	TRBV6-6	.	TGTGCCAGCAGCGAACCGGGACAGGGGCTCTACGAGCAGTACTTC	CASSEPGQGLYEQYF
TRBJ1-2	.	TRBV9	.	TGTGCCAGCAGCGTTGGGCAGGGCTCAAACTATGGCTACACCTTC	CASSVGQGSNYGYTF
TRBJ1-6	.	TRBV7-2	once	TGTGCCAGCAGCTTAGAATGGTCAGGGATACCACCCCTCCACTTT	CASSLEWSGIPPLHF
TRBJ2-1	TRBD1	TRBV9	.	TGTGCCAGCAGCGTAGCAGGGACAGCTGATTACAATGGACAGTTCTTC	CASSVAGTADYNGQFF
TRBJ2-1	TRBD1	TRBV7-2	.	TGTGCCAGCAGCACCCGGACAGGCGGTGAGCAGTTCTTC	CASSTRTGGEQFF
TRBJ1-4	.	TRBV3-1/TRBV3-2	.	TGTGCCAGCAGCCATAGGGGTTATTCCGTCGGTGAAAAACTGTTTTTT	CASSHRGYSVGEKLFF
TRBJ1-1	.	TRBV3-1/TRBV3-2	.	TGTGCCAGCAGCCAACCGGGACACATGAACACTGAAGCTTTCTTT	CASSQPGHMNTEAFF
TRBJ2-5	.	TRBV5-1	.	TGCGCCAGCAGCTGGCTACCAGGGCCGGAAGGCCAAGAGACCCAGTACTTC	CASSWLPGPEGQETQYF
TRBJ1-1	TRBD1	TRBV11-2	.	TGTGCCAGCAGCGCAGGGGGCACTGAAGCTTTCTTT	CASSAGGTEAFF
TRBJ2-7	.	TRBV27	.	TGTGCCAGCAGGCTAAGGATGACAGACTACGAGCAGTACTTC	CASRLRMTDYEQYF
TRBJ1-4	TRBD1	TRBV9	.	TGTGCCAGCAGCGGACGACAGGGAGGAAGTATTGGGACTAATGAAAAACTGTTTTTT	CASSGRQGGSIGTNEKLFF
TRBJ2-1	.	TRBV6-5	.	TGTGCCAGCAGACAAAGGGGTCAGGGCCCCCATGAGCAGTTCTTC	CASRQRGQGPHEQFF
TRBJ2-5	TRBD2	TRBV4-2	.	TGTGCCAGCAGCCAAGATCCGGCTAGCGGAGAGACCCAGTACTTC	CASSQDPASGETQYF
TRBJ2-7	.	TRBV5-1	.	TGCGCCAGCAGCCTGACCCCGGAGGGCTCCTACGAGCAGTACTTC	CASSLTPEGSYEQYF
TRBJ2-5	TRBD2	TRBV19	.	TGTGCCAGTAGGAAGGACCACGAAGCGGGACTCTCTCCGGGGAAGACCCAGTACTTC	CASRKDHEAGLSPGKTQYF
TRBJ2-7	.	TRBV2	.	TGTGCCAGCAGTGCAGGTCCCAAACCCTACGAGCAGTACTTC	CASSAGPKPYEQYF
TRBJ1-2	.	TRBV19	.	TGTGCCAGTAGTAGTACATGGGCCGATGGCTACACCTTC	CASSSTWADGYTF
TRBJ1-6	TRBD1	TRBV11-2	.	TGTGCCAGCAGCAATGACAGGGATTCACCCCTCCACTTT	CASSNDRDSPLHF
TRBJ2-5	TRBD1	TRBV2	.	TGTGCCAGCAGTGAAGCGCATTCTGGGGCTGGGACAGGGTACGAGACCCAGTACTTC	CASSEAHSGAGTGYETQYF
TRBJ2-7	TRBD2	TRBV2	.	TGTGCCAGCACCCCCCCCCGACTAGCGGGGCGGTACGAGCAGTACTTC	CASTPPRLAGRYEQYF
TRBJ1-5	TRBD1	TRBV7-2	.	TGTGCCAGCAGCTGGACAGGGGGCCACAATCAGCCCCAGCATTTT	CASSWTGGHNQPQHF
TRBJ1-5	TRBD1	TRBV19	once	TGTGCCAGCCGGGACAGGGGCAATCAGCCCCAGCATTTT	CASRDRGNQPQHF
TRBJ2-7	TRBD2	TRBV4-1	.	TGCGCCAGCAGCCAAGATCGGGGGGGGTTCTACGAGCAGTACTTC	CASSQDRGGFYEQYF
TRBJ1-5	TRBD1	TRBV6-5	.	TGTGCCAGCACCTCCGACAGGGGGAATCAGCCCCAGCATTTT	CASTSDRGNQPQHF
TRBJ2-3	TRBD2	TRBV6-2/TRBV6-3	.	TGTGCCAGCAGTTACTCGCGGGGGATGCAGTATTTT	CASSYSRGMQYF
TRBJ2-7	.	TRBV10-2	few	TGCGCCAGCCTGGCAGCCTACGAGCAGTACTTC	CASLAAYEQYF
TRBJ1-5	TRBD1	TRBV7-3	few	TGTGCCAGCAGCTTCGGATGTAATACGGACAGGGGTGAACTGAGCCAGCCCCAGCATTTT	CASSFGCNTDRGELSQPQHF
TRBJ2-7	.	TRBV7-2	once	TGTGCCAGCAGCTTTGGGACACCACTGGAGCAGTACTTC	CASSFGTPLEQYF
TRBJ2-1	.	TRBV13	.	TGTGCCAGCAGCTCACAGGGCAATGAGCAGTTCTTC	CASSSQGNEQFF
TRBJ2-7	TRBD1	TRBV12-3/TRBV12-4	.	TGTGCCAGCAGTTTCTCCGGACAGGGCGAGCAGTACTTC	CASSFSGQGEQYF
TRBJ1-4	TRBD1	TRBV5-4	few	TGTGCCAGCAGCTCCTGGACAGGGGGTAATGAAAAACTGTTTTTT	CASSSWTGGNEKLFF
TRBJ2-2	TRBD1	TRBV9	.	TGTGCCAGCAGGGGGCGGGACAGGGACACCGGGGAGCTGTTTTTT	CASRGRDRDTGELFF
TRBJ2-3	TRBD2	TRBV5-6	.	TGTGCCAGCAGCTTGCGGACTAGCGGGGGGGCCTTAGATACGCAGTATTTT	CASSLRTSGGALDTQYF
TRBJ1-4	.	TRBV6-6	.	TGTGCCAGCAGTTACTCGACGGACAGTGTTGGTGAAAAACTGTTTTTT	CASSYSTDSVGEKLFF
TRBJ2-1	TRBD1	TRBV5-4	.	TGTGCCAGCAGCTTAGGGACAGGGGGCTACAATGAGCAGTTCTTC	CASSLGTGGYNEQFF
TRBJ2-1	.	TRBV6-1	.	TGTGCCAGCAGTGAGGAGGGGGCCAATGAGCAGTTCTTC	CASSEEGANEQFF
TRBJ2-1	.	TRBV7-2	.	TGTGCCAGCAGCTTAACGGCGGGGAGCCACAATGAGCAGTTCTTC	CASSLTAGSHNEQFF
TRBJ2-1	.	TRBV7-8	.	TGTGCCAGCAGCCTCGGGAGCTCCTACAATGAGCAGTTCTTC	CASSLGSSYNEQFF
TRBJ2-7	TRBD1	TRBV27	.	TGTGCCAGCAGCTACGGGACAGGAGTTTTCGAGCAGTACTTC	CASSYGTGVFEQYF